The 2 T cell receptor beta chains below all came from one sample that was sequenced in a study of blood T cell repertoires in COVID-19. The method was immunoSEQ multiplex PCR; TCRdb's version includes in-frame clones alone and lacks a portion of them. The data hold more than 250,000 clones, with around 85% observed a single time. Sample: peripheral blood. Every receptor here comes from a man aged 45-65 years with active or convalescent COVID-19.

The rearrangement uses TRBV6-2 or TRBV6-3 and TRBJ2-3; 8 positions agree with TRBD2. Germline assignment: CDR1 MNHEY and CDR2 SVGEGT. Germline trimming cut 4 bases from V and 2 bases from J; bases unmatched to any gene: 11. The CDR3 runs 17 residues. The CDR3 protein is CASSLVSGRGHTDTQYF. The CDR3 DNA reads TGTGCCAGCAGTTTGGTGTCCGGGAGGGGACACACAGATACGCAGTATTTT.

This clone was recorded only once. The V gene is TRBV3-1 (or the pseudogene TRBV3-2), the J gene TRBJ1-6, with 9 bases fitting TRBD1. The CDR3 is 15 amino acids. J gave up 7 bases and V 3 bases, and 4 bases lay outside the gene matches. Germline values: CDR1 LGHDT, CDR2 YNNKEL (reference sequence). The CDR3 region is CASSQGTGLNSPLHF. The CDR3 DNA reads as TGTGCCAGCAGCCAGGGGACAGGGCTAAATTCACCCCTCCACTTT.